These 29 T cell receptor beta chains share one sample of origin, sequenced in a study of blood T cell repertoires in COVID-19. Data came from immunoSEQ multiplex PCR; TCRdb stores just in-frame clones and leaves some out. Of 190,000 or so clones listed, about 80% are singletons. Sample: PBMCs or T cells enriched from blood (not recorded which). The receptors shown here come from a man between 35 and 55 years old who had recovered from COVID-19.

Details on this clone: The sample holds other DNA sequences that translate to the same CDR3. This CDR3 reads CASSPPSGTGNTIYF. The DNA for the CDR3 is TGTGCCAGCTCACCACCTTCAGGGACAGGAAACACCATATATTTT. This chain connects TRBV18 to TRBJ1-3; TRBD1 might be the D (6 bases). This CDR3 has 15 amino acids. With 0 bases removed from V and 4 bases from J, the gap between germline ends came to 10 bases. Germline V lookup: CDR1 KGHSH, CDR2 LQKENI.

The rearrangement uses TRBV7-5 and TRBJ2-3; TRBD2 is the table's D call and was not checked against the DNA. TRBV7-5 is flagged as a pseudogene. This CDR3 has 14 residues. The CDR3 loop is CARSLRGSTDTQYF. CDR3 DNA sequence: TGTGCCAGAAGCCTACGAGGGAGCACAGATACGCAGTATTTT.

This clone was picked up one time. Here the CDR3 DNA reads TGTGCCAGTAGATTGGGCCGGGACAGGCGTAATTCACCCCTCCACTTT. This encodes CASRLGRDRRNSPLHF. The V call is TRBV19, the J call TRBJ1-6; 8 nucleotides agree with TRBD1. V lost 6 bases and J lost 6; bases outside the gene matches: 10. The germline gives CDR1 LNHDA, CDR2 SQIVND (reference sequence). The CDR3 spans 16 residues.

The chain has TRBV15 and TRBJ1-4, with D maybe TRBD1 (5 bases). Germline V gene sequence: CDR1 LNHNV, CDR2 YYDKDF (reference sequence). Trimming cost V 6 bases and J 7 bases, with 15 bases left between them. The CDR3 totals 14 residues. For the CDR3, the DNA is TGTGCCACCAGAATCATCCCGGGGGTTGAAAAACTGTTTTTT. This codes for CATRIIPGVEKLFF.

The chain combines TRBV7-2 with TRBJ1-2; TRBD1 matches at 10 bases. The CDR3 is 18 amino acids. CDR1 SGHTA and CDR2 FQGNSA come from the germline V gene. With V trimmed by 1 base and J by 8 bases, 16 bases remained unmatched. In nucleotides, the CDR3 is TGTGCCAGCAGCTTAGATAGTGTTGGACAGGGGGTGGGCCGAGGCTACACCTTC. Translation gives CASSLDSVGQGVGRGYTF.

The V gene is TRBV7-2, the J gene TRBJ1-1; D is unresolved. V shed 1 base and J shed 4 bases, with 13 bases lying between them. Germline CDR1 is SGHTA and CDR2 is FQGNSA. The CDR3 consists of 15 residues. CDR3 DNA sequence: TGTGCCAGCAGCTTAGTATTCTCGGGATCCACTGAAGCTTTCTTT. This encodes CASSLVFSGSTEAFF.

The rearrangement uses TRBV25-1 and TRBJ2-1, with 8 bases fitting TRBD2. The CDR3 spans 17 residues. The junction had 9 bases not matched to a gene; V was cut back by 3 bases and J by 2 bases. The germline gives CDR1 MGHDK, CDR2 SYGVNS. CDR3 DNA: TGTGCCAGCAGTGACGCGGGGGGCGGTGGACCCTACAATGAGCAGTTCTTC. It encodes CASSDAGGGGPYNEQFF.

The J gene is TRBJ1-4, the V gene TRBV5-6, with D maybe TRBD1 (5 bases). CDR1 and CDR2 (germline): SGHDT, YYEEEE. The CDR3 has 14 amino acids. V was cut by 4 bases and J by 8 bases, with 15 bases left in between. This chain's CDR3 is CASSVQGLGEKLFF. The CDR3 DNA reads as TGTGCCAGCAGCGTTCAGGGATTAGGGGAAAAACTGTTTTTT.

This chain links TRBV6-5 with TRBJ2-7, with TRBD2 identical over 8 bases. There are 15 residues in the CDR3. CDR1 and CDR2 from the germline V gene are MNHEY and SVGAGI. Unmatched junction bases numbered 2, after V lost 1 base and J lost 0 bases. The CDR3 nucleotides read TGTGCCAGCAGTTACTGGAGCGGGAGCTCCTACGAGCAGTACTTC. This gives the protein CASSYWSGSSYEQYF.

This clone was seen just once. This chain connects TRBV6-6 to TRBJ2-3; TRBD2 matches at 8 bases. Germline V lookup: CDR1 MNHNY, CDR2 SVGAGI (reference sequence). V lost 6 bases to trimming and J lost 2 bases; unmatched junction nucleotides: 10. The CDR3 runs to 16 residues. The CDR3 sequence is CASRNLAGGITDTQYF. CDR3 sequence (DNA): TGTGCCAGCAGAAATTTGGCGGGGGGTATCACAGATACGCAGTATTTT.

The chain joins TRBV7-2 to TRBJ1-1; 7 bases map to TRBD1. Germline V CDR1 and CDR2: SGHTA, FQGNSA. The CDR3 has 16 amino acids. Trimming at V came to 5 bases and at J to 0 bases, leaving 9 bases not matched to a gene. This CDR3 reads CASSTDRLNLNTEAFF. The CDR3 DNA is TGTGCCAGCAGCACGGACAGGTTGAATTTGAACACTGAAGCTTTCTTT.

The V and J genes are TRBV4-3 and TRBJ1-2; 8 bases match TRBD1. Losses at the gene ends were 4 bases for V and 7 bases for J; bases not matched to a gene: 8. CDR1 LGHNA and CDR2 YSLEER come from the germline V gene. CDR3 length: 14 amino acids. The CDR3 spells CASSLGQGESGYTF. In nucleotides, the CDR3 is TGCGCCAGCAGCCTTGGACAGGGAGAAAGTGGCTACACCTTC.

V usage is TRBV19 and J usage is TRBJ2-2; 9 bases align to TRBD2. The trim removed 6 bases at V and 7 bases at J, leaving 9 bases unmatched. Per the germline V gene, CDR1 is LNHDA and CDR2 is SQIVND (reference sequence). The CDR3 has 15 amino acids. The CDR3 region has the DNA TGTGCCAGTAGGCGCGGGGGGGCCGATAGCGGGGAGCTGTTTTTT. Translation gives CASRRGGADSGELFF. Based on the CDR3 plus reference TRBV19 and TRBJ2-2, the full variable domain is DGGITQSPKYLFRKEGQNVTLSCEQNLNHDAMYWYRQDPGQGLRLIYYSQIVNDFQKGDIAEGYSVSREKKESFPLTVTSAQKNPTAFYLCASRRGGADSGELFFGEGSRLTVL.

The rearrangement uses TRBV29-1 and TRBJ2-3, with 9 bases lining up with TRBD2. This CDR3 comprises 14 residues. The germline V gene encodes CDR1 SQVTM and CDR2 ANQGSEA. V trimming: 7 bases; J trimming: 2 bases; junction bases outside the gene matches: 7. CDR3 in amino acids: CSAQTSGFTDTQYF. The CDR3 region has the DNA TGCAGCGCCCAGACTAGCGGATTCACAGATACGCAGTATTTT.

The rearrangement uses TRBV10-1 and TRBJ2-6, with TRBD2 matching 12 bases. The junction had 25 bases not matched to a gene; V was cut back by 2 bases and J by 5 bases. This CDR3 contains 24 residues. Germline V lookup: CDR1 WNHNN, CDR2 SYGVQD (reference sequence). CDR3 bases: TGCGCCAGCAGTGAGCTAGCGGGGGGGCCAGTAGGTCTCCCTTTCGATGGCTGGGCCAACGTCCTGACTTTC. Translating gives CASSELAGGPVGLPFDGWANVLTF.

This clone has more than one count but fewer than ten. The V gene is TRBV7-2, the J gene TRBJ1-1; D is possibly TRBD1 (5 bases). There are 17 residues in the CDR3. Trimming stripped 1 base from V and 0 bases from J, with 15 bases between. Germline CDR1 SGHTA, CDR2 FQGNSA. The chain's CDR3 is CASSLGRVRLLNTEAFF. In DNA form, the CDR3 reads TGTGCCAGCAGCTTAGGCAGGGTACGGCTTCTGAACACTGAAGCTTTCTTT.

This clone was seen a few times. The V and J genes are TRBV24-1 and TRBJ1-1; TRBD1 matches 8 bases. Per the germline V gene, CDR1 is KGHDR and CDR2 is SFDVKD. The CDR3 contains 13 residues. J lost 8 bases, V lost 5 bases, and 6 bases had no gene match. The CDR3 loop is CATSARTGSEAFF. For the CDR3, the DNA is TGTGCCACCAGTGCTAGGACAGGGTCCGAAGCTTTCTTT.

The chain recombines TRBV30 with TRBJ2-7; 8 nucleotides line up with TRBD1. V shed 5 bases and J 2 bases; nucleotides not matched to a gene: 14. In germline, CDR1 is GTSNPN, CDR2 SVGIG (reference sequence). The CDR3 is 16 amino acids. CDR3 residues: CAWGTLRTGIPYEQYF. In DNA form, the CDR3 reads TGTGCCTGGGGGACACTTCGGACAGGGATTCCCTACGAGCAGTACTTC.

This chain uses TRBV6-5 with TRBJ1-2; D perhaps matches TRBD1 (5 bases). Germline V lookup: CDR1 MNHEY, CDR2 SVGAGI. This CDR3 contains 11 residues. Trimming pared 6 bases from V and 13 bases from J, leaving 15 bases between. The CDR3 DNA sequence: TGTGCCAGCAGAGAGAGACTCGGGGGCACCTTC. Translated, it gives CASRERLGGTF.

This chain links TRBV12-3 or TRBV12-4 with TRBJ2-2; D call uncertain. V was trimmed by 3 bases and J by 3 bases, leaving 2 bases between them. CDR3 length equals 12 residues. The CDR3 sequence: CASSFDTGELFF. DNA for the CDR3: TGTGCCAGCAGTTTCGACACCGGGGAGCTGTTTTTT.

The CDR3 loop is CACLGTGFSPLHF. DNA of the CDR3: TGTGCCTGCCTAGGGACAGGGTTTTCACCCCTCCACTTT. The chain employs TRBV30 and TRBJ1-6; the match to TRBD1 covers 9 bases. Unmatched junction bases numbered 6, after V lost 6 bases and J lost 9 bases. The CDR3 extends over 13 amino acids. Germline lookup yields CDR1 GTSNPN and CDR2 SVGIG (reference sequence).

The chain combines TRBV18 with TRBJ1-5, with D uncertain. The CDR3 is 15 amino acids. V gave up 2 bases and J gave up 5 bases, with 13 bases separating them. The germline gives CDR1 KGHSH, CDR2 LQKENI. Written as DNA, the CDR3 is TGTGCCAGCTCACCAAACTCGGGGAGGTATCAGCCCCAGCATTTT. Translating gives CASSPNSGRYQPQHF.

The V gene is TRBV30, the J gene TRBJ1-6; TRBD1 matches at 7 bases. V was clipped by 0 bases and J by 7 bases; unmatched bases: 6. Germline lookup yields CDR1 GTSNPN and CDR2 SVGIG (reference sequence). The CDR3 consists of 15 residues. The CDR3 DNA reads TGTGCCTGGAGTGTAGGGACAGTCTCCAATTCACCCCTCCACTTT. This encodes CAWSVGTVSNSPLHF. The full variable domain, with the rest looked up from reference TRBV30 and TRBJ1-6, is SQTIHQWPATLVQPVGSPLSLECTVEGTSNPNLYWYRQAAGRGLQLLFYSVGIGQISSEVPQNLSASRPQDRQFILSSKKLLLSDSGFYLCAWSVGTVSNSPLHFGNGTRLTVT.

The chain employs TRBV6-1 and TRBJ2-2; weak D call: TRBD1 (5 bases). CDR3 size: 14 residues. The germline V gene has CDR1 MNHNS and CDR2 SASEGT. V lost 3 bases and J 0 bases, leaving 5 bases between the germline ends. The CDR3 DNA is TGTGCCAGCAGTGACAGGGCGAACACCGGGGAGCTGTTTTTT. Protein: CASSDRANTGELFF.

The chain recombines TRBV28 with TRBJ1-5; 7 nucleotides match TRBD1. Per the germline V gene, CDR1 is MDHEN and CDR2 is SYDVKM. After removal of 5 bases from V and 0 bases from J, the junction contained 10 bases not matched to a gene. The CDR3 consists of 17 residues. CDR3: CASSPYSGTVSNQPQHF. DNA of the CDR3: TGTGCCAGCAGTCCCTACTCCGGGACAGTTAGCAATCAGCCCCAGCATTTT.

In its sample, this clone was seen once. The J gene is TRBJ1-1, the V gene TRBV2; D is unclear. Germline CDR1 is SNHLY and CDR2 is FYNNEI. Trimming removed 3 bases from V and 4 bases from J, with 9 bases in between. This CDR3 is built from 13 residues. CDR3 nucleotide sequence: TGTGCCAGCAGTGACCGAGGTATCACTGAAGCTTTCTTT. This gives the protein CASSDRGITEAFF.

The chain recombines TRBV5-1 with TRBJ1-3; TRBD1 matches at 11 bases. The CDR3 sequence is 15 residues long. V was clipped by 0 bases and J by 7 bases; unmatched bases: 3. CDR1 and CDR2 (germline): SGHRS, YFSETQ. CDR3 region: CASSLDGTGGNTIYF. The CDR3 DNA is TGCGCCAGCAGCTTGGATGGGACAGGGGGGAACACCATATATTTT.

J is TRBJ2-2 and V is TRBV24-1; D uncertain. The germline V and J ends were trimmed by 10 bases and 6 bases, with 17 bases remaining between them. The CDR3 extends over 14 amino acids. Germline V CDR1 and CDR2: KGHDR, SFDVKD. The CDR3 spells CATTHPGSPGELFF. The CDR3 DNA follows: TGTGCCACGACCCATCCGGGTAGCCCCGGGGAGCTGTTTTTT.

V gene TRBV6-2 or TRBV6-3 combines with J gene TRBJ2-3; 13 nucleotides match TRBD2. V lost 6 bases and J lost 1; bases outside the gene matches: 10. Germline CDR1 reads MNHEY; CDR2 reads SVGEGT. The CDR3 totals 18 residues. This CDR3 reads CASSLGLAGILRTDTQYF. The CDR3 DNA reads as TGTGCCAGCAGCCTGGGACTAGCGGGGATCCTCCGCACAGATACGCAGTATTTT.